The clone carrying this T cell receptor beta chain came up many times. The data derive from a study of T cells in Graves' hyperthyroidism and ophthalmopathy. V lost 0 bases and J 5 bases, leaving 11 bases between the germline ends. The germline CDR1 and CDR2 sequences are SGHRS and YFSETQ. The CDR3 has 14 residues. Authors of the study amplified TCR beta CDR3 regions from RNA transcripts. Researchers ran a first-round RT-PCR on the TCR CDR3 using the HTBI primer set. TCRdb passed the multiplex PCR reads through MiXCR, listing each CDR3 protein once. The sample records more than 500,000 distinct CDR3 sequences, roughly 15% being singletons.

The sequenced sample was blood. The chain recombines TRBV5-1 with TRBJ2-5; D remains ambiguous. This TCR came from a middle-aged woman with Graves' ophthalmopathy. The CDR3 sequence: CASSLEGRRETQYF. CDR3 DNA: TGCGCCAGCAGCTTGGAAGGGCGGCGGGAGACCCAGTACTTC.